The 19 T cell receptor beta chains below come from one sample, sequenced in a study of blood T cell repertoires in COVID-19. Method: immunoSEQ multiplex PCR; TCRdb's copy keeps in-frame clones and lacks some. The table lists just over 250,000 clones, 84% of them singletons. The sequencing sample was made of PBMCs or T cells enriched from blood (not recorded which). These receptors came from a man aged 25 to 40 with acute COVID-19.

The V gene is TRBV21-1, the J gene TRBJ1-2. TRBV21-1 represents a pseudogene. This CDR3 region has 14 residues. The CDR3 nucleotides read TGTGCCAGCAGCAGCGGGGGCACCGTGAGAGGCTACACCTTC. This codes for CASSSGGTVRGYTF.

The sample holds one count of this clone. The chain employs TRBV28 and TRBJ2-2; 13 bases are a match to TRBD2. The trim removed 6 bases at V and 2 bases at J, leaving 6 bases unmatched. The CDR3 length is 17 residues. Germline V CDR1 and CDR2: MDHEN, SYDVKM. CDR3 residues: CASRMTSGGRNTGELFF. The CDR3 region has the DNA TGTGCCAGCAGGATGACTAGCGGGGGGCGTAACACCGGGGAGCTGTTTTTT.

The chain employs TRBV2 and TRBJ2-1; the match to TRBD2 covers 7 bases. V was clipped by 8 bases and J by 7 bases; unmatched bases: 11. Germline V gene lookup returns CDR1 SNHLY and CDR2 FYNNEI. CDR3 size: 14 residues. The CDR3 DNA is TGTGCCAGCCGGAGGCTAGCGGTTTTAAATGAGCAGTTCTTC. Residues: CASRRLAVLNEQFF.

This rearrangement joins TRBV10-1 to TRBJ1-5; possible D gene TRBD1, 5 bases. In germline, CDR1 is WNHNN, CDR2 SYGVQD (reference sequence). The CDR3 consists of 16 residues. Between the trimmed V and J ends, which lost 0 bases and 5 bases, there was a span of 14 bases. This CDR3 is CASSESPGNTHQPQHF. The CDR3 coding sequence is TGCGCCAGCAGTGAGTCTCCAGGGAATACCCATCAGCCCCAGCATTTT.

CDR3 region: CASSLTGVASPLHF. The CDR3 coding sequence is TGCGCCAGCAGCCTCACAGGGGTCGCTTCACCCCTCCACTTT. The chain combines TRBV4-1 with TRBJ1-6, with 7 positions matching TRBD1. Germline lookup yields CDR1 MGHRA and CDR2 YSYEKL. The J segment lost 9 bases and the V segment lost 4 bases, leaving 6 bases of the junction unmatched. The CDR3 is 14 amino acids.

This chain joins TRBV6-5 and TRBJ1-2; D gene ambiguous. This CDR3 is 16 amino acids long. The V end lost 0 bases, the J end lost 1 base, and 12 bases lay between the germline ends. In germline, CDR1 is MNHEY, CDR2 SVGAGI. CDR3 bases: TGTGCCAGCAGTTACTCACGGGCCGGGAATAACTATGGCTACACCTTC. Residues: CASSYSRAGNNYGYTF.

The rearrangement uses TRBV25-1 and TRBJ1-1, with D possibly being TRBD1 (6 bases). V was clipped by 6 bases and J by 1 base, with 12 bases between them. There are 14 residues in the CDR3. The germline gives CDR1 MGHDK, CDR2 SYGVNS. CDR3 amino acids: CASRGDTWNTEAFF. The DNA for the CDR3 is TGTGCCAGCAGGGGGGACACATGGAACACTGAAGCTTTCTTT.

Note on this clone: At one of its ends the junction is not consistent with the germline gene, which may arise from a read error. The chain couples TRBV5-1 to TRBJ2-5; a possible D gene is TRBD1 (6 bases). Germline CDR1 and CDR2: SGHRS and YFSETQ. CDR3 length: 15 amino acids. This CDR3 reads CASSRSMDSGETQYF. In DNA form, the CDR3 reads TGTGCCAGCAGCCGTTCCATGGACAGTGGTGAGACCCAGTACTTC.

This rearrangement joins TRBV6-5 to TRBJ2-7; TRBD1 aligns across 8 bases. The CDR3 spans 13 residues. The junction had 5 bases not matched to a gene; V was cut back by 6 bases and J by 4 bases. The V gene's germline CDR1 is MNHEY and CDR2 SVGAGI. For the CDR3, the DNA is TGTGCCAGCAGCCCCAGGGGGCAGTACGAGCAGTACGTC. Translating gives CASSPRGQYEQYV.

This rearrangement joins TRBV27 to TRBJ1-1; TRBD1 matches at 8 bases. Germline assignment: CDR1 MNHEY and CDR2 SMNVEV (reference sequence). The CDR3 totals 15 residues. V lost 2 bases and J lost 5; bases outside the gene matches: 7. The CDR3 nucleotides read TGTGCCAGCAGTTTAGTTAGGACAGGGATGACTGAAGCTTTCTTT. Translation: CASSLVRTGMTEAFF.

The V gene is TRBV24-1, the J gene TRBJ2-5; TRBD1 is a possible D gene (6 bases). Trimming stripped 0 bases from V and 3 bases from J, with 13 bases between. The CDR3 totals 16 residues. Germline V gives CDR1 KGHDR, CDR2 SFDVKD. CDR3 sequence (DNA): TGTGCCACCAGTGATTTGGTGGGGGCAGGGGAAGAGACCCAGTACTTC. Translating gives CATSDLVGAGEETQYF.

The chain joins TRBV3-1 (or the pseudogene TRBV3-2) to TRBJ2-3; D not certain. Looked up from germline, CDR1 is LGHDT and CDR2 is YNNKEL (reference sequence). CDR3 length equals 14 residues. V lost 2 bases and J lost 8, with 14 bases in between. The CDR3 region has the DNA TGTGCCAGCAGCCAACCCCCCCCCGCGAGTACGCAGTATTTT. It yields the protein CASSQPPPASTQYF.

CDR3 region: CASSEDSGSRGEQFF. DNA of the CDR3: TGTGCCAGCAGCGAGGATAGCGGGAGCCGGGGTGAGCAGTTCTTC. V gene TRBV9 combines with J gene TRBJ2-1; 9 positions agree with TRBD2. CDR3 size: 15 residues. Trimming took 3 bases from V and 9 from J; bases not matched to a gene: 10. Germline V CDR1 and CDR2: SGDLS, YYNGEE.

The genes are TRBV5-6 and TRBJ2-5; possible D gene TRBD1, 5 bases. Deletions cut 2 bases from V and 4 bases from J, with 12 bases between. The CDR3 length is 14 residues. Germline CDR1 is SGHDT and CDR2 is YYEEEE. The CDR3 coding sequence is TGTGCCAGCAGCTTTTCAGGGTTAAGAGAGACCCAGTACTTC. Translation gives CASSFSGLRETQYF.

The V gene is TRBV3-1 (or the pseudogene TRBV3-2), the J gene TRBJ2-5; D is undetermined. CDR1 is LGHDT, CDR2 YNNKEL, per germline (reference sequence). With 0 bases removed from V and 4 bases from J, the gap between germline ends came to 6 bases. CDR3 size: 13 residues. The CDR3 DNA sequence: TGTGCCAGCAGCCAAGATAGTTTAGAGACCCAGTACTTC. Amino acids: CASSQDSLETQYF.

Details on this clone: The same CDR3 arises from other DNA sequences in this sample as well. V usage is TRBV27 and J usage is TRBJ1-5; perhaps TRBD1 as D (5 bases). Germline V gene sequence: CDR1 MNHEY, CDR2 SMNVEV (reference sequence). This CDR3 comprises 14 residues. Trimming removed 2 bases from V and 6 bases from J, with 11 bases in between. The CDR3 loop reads CASSLGQGGQPQHF. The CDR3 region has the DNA TGTGCCAGCAGTTTAGGCCAGGGCGGTCAGCCCCAGCATTTT.

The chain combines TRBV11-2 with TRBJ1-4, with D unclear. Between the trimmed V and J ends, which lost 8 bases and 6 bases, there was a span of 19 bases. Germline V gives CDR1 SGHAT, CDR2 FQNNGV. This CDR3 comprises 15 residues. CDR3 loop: CASVKEGQSYEKLFF. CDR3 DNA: TGTGCCAGCGTCAAGGAGGGCCAGAGTTATGAAAAACTGTTTTTT.

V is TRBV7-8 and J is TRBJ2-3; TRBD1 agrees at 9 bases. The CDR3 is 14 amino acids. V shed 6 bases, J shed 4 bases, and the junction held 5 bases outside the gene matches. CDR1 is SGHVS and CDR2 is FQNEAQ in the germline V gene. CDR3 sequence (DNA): TGTGCCAGCAGTGAGACAGGGGGGTCAGATACGCAGTATTTT. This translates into CASSETGGSDTQYF. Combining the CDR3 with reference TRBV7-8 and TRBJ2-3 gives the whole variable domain GAGVSQSPRYKVAKRGQDVALRCDPISGHVSLFWYQQALGQGPEFLTYFQNEAQLDKSGLPSDRFFAERPEGSVSTLKIQRTQQEDSAVYLCASSETGGSDTQYFGPGTRLTVL.

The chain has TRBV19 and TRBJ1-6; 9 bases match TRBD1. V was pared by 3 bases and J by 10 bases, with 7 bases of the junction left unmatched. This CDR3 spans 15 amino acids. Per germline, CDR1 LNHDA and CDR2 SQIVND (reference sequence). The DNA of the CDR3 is TGTGCCAGTAGTATCGGAGGACAGGGGCAATCACCCCTCCACTTT. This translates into CASSIGGQGQSPLHF. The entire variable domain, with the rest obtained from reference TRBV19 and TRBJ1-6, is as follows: DGGITQSPKYLFRKEGQNVTLSCEQNLNHDAMYWYRQDPGQGLRLIYYSQIVNDFQKGDIAEGYSVSREKKESFPLTVTSAQKNPTAFYLCASSIGGQGQSPLHFGNGTRLTVT.